This TCR beta chain was identified in a study of cytomegalovirus exposure and HLA in healthy donors. On the study more broadly: According to later analysis, the same platform produced the 120 validation and 666 first-cohort repertoires.

Study conclusions and caveats: In a later analysis, first-cohort TCR clusters were found to tend to co-occur in the 120 validation repertoires. Cytomegalovirus association was listed for under 200 TCR beta chains.

Profiling relied on immunoSEQ multiplex PCR, and the TCRdb table lists in-frame clones only, not all of them. The table includes some 250,000 clones, around 89% detected once. As concerns this clone: Antigen specificity is unknown.

Trimming removed 0 bases from V and 0 bases from J, with 10 bases in between. In germline, CDR1 is SGHRS, CDR2 YFSETQ. The CDR3 contains 15 residues. The specimen was PBMCs. The chain employs TRBV5-1 and TRBJ2-7, with D hard to call. The receptor comes from a woman between 18 and 29 years old in good health and CMV-seronegative. The CDR3 here is CASSLDGLGSYEQYF. The CDR3, as DNA: TGCGCCAGCAGCTTGGACGGGTTAGGCTCCTACGAGCAGTACTTC.